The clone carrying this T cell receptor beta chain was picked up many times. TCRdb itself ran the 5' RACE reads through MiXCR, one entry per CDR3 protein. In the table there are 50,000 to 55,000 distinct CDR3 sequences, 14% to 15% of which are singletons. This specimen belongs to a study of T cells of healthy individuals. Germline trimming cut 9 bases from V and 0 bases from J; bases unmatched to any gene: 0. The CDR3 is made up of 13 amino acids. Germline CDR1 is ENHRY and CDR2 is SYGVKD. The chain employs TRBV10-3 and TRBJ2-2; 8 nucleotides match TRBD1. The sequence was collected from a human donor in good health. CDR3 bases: TGTGCCATGGACAGGGCGAACACCGGGGAGCTGTTTTTT. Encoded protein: CAMDRANTGELFF.